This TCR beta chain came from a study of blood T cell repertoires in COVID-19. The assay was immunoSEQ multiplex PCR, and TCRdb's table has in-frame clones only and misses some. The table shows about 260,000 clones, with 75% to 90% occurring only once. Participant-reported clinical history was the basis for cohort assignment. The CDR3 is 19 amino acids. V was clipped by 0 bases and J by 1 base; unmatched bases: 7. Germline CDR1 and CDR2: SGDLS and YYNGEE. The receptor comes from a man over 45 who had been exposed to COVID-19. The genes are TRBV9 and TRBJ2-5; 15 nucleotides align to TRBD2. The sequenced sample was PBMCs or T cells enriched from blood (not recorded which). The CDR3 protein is CASSVEGLAGGPIQETQYF. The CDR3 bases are TGTGCCAGCAGCGTAGAGGGACTAGCGGGAGGTCCCATCCAAGAGACCCAGTACTTC. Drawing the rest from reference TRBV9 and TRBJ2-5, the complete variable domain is DSGVTQTPKHLITATGQRVTLRCSPRSGDLSVYWYQQSLDQGLQFLIQYYNGEERAKGNILERFSAQQFPDLHSELNLSSLELGDSALYFCASSVEGLAGGPIQETQYFGPGTRLLVL.